These 16 T cell receptor beta chains were sequenced from one sample in a study of OX40 agonist ivuxolimab in advanced cancers. Only in-frame clones appear in the TCRdb table, and some are missing; sequencing was by immunoSEQ multiplex PCR. The sample yields tens of thousands of clones, nearly 90% seen once. The sequences come from CD4+ or CD8+ T cells sorted from blood, collected in a trial of the OX40 agonist ivuxolimab. The receptor source for this set is an adult with an advanced solid tumor such as melanoma, head and neck, liver or kidney cancer.

V gene TRBV10-1 combines with J gene TRBJ1-2, with D tentatively TRBD1 (6 bases). V lost 11 bases and J 9 bases, leaving 19 bases between the germline ends. The CDR3 has 12 residues. CDR1 is WNHNN, CDR2 SYGVQD, per germline (reference sequence). CDR3 amino acids: CAPGHLPGSYTF. CDR3 in DNA: TGCGCCCCGGGACACCTTCCTGGTAGCTACACCTTC.

J is TRBJ2-7 and V is TRBV11-2; weak D call: TRBD2 (6 bases). This CDR3 comprises 14 residues. V was clipped by 4 bases and J by 2 bases, with 12 bases between them. CDR1 SGHAT and CDR2 FQNNGV come from the germline V gene. CDR3 bases: TGTGCCAGCAGCTCTACGGCGGGACCCTACGAGCAGTACTTC. Its protein is CASSSTAGPYEQYF.

The gene calls are TRBV30 and TRBJ1-1; D is unresolved. The CDR3 length is 12 residues. CDR1 GTSNPN and CDR2 SVGIG come from the germline V gene (reference sequence). Trimming stripped 1 base from V and 5 bases from J, with 8 bases between. CDR3 region: CAWSGGLTEAFF. The CDR3 DNA reads TGTGCCTGGAGTGGAGGGCTTACTGAAGCTTTCTTT.

The CDR3 reads CASSSGNYGYTF. CDR3 DNA: TGCGCCAGCAGCTCAGGGAACTATGGCTACACCTTC. The J gene is TRBJ1-2, the V gene TRBV5-1; possibly TRBD1 for D (5 bases). This CDR3 has 12 residues. The V end was cut by 3 bases, the J end by 2 bases, with 5 bases between. Germline CDR1 reads SGHRS; CDR2 reads YFSETQ.

The chain couples TRBV9 to TRBJ2-3; tentatively, D is TRBD1 (5 bases). The CDR3 extends over 13 amino acids. Trimming pared 3 bases from V and 2 bases from J, leaving 7 bases between. Germline CDR1 and CDR2: SGDLS and YYNGEE. DNA for the CDR3: TGTGCCAGCAGCGGTGGGGCCACAGATACGCAGTATTTT. Its translation is CASSGGATDTQYF. The variable domain in full, with the rest retrieved from reference TRBV9 and TRBJ2-3, is DSGVTQTPKHLITATGQRVTLRCSPRSGDLSVYWYQQSLDQGLQFLIQYYNGEERAKGNILERFSAQQFPDLHSELNLSSLELGDSALYFCASSGGATDTQYFGPGTRLTVL.

The J gene is TRBJ1-6, the V gene TRBV7-2, with TRBD1 as a possible D gene (5 bases). This CDR3 contains 16 residues. With 1 base removed from V and 7 bases from J, the gap between germline ends came to 14 bases. CDR1 and CDR2 from the germline V gene are SGHTA and FQGNSA. The CDR3 sequence is CASSLGAGTRNSPLHF. CDR3 bases: TGTGCCAGCAGCTTAGGGGCCGGGACCCGGAATTCACCCCTCCACTTT.

The chain carries TRBV11-2 and TRBJ1-1; possible D gene TRBD1, 5 bases. The CDR3 extends over 13 amino acids. Germline assignment: CDR1 SGHAT and CDR2 FQNNGV. V lost 2 bases to trimming and J lost 3 bases, with 7 bases between them. The CDR3, as DNA: TGTGCCAGCAGCTTACGAGGGGACACTGAAGCTTTCTTT. Translation gives CASSLRGDTEAFF.

This sequence joins TRBV19 and TRBJ2-4, with 7 bases that match TRBD1. This CDR3 contains 12 residues. Germline CDR1 reads LNHDA; CDR2 reads SQIVND (reference sequence). Trimming at V came to 6 bases and at J to 6 bases, leaving 2 bases not matched to a gene. CDR3 nucleotides: TGTGCCAGTAGGTCAGGGGGAAACATTCAGTACTTC. Protein: CASRSGGNIQYF.

The J gene is TRBJ2-3, the V gene TRBV7-8; D is possibly TRBD1 or TRBD2 (7 bases each). Trimming left V 2 bases short and J 2 bases short, with 14 bases between. CDR3 size: 16 residues. Germline V gives CDR1 SGHVS, CDR2 FQNEAQ. The CDR3 nucleotides read TGTGCCAGCAGCTTATCCCCAGGGGGGGTCACAGATACGCAGTATTTT. Its translation: CASSLSPGGVTDTQYF. The variable domain in full, completed from reference TRBV7-8 and TRBJ2-3, reads GAGVSQSPRYKVAKRGQDVALRCDPISGHVSLFWYQQALGQGPEFLTYFQNEAQLDKSGLPSDRFFAERPEGSVSTLKIQRTQQEDSAVYLCASSLSPGGVTDTQYFGPGTRLTVL.

This rearrangement joins TRBV2 to TRBJ1-5; D uncertain. Trimming stripped 2 bases from V and 2 bases from J, with 10 bases between. CDR1 is SNHLY, CDR2 FYNNEI, per germline. The CDR3 has 15 amino acids. The CDR3 loop is CASSEYKVRNQPQHF. CDR3 coding DNA: TGTGCCAGCAGTGAATATAAGGTTCGCAATCAGCCCCAGCATTTT.

This rearrangement joins TRBV28 to TRBJ1-2; no firm D call. This CDR3 has 14 amino acids. Germline V CDR1 and CDR2: MDHEN, SYDVKM. V was clipped by 2 bases and J by 8 bases, with 15 bases between them. CDR3 sequence: CASSLGMRTWGYTF. CDR3 coding DNA: TGTGCCAGCAGTTTAGGAATGAGGACGTGGGGCTACACCTTC.

The V call is TRBV6-1, the J call TRBJ1-1; D uncertain. Germline V gene data show CDR1 as MNHNS and CDR2 as SASEGT. The CDR3 is 13 amino acids. V dropped 7 bases and J dropped 1 base, with 10 bases sitting between them. The CDR3 bases are TGTGCCAGCAAATTTAACCGGAACACTGAAGCTTTCTTT. Protein product: CASKFNRNTEAFF.

This clone has only a few counts. The chain is built from TRBV4-3 and TRBJ2-3; 12 bases are a match to TRBD2. CDR3 length: 15 residues. Germline V gene lookup returns CDR1 LGHNA and CDR2 YSLEER. J lost 2 bases, V lost 4 bases, and 1 base had no gene match. CDR3 sequence reads: CASSRLAGATDTQYF. CDR3 in DNA: TGCGCCAGCAGCCGACTAGCGGGGGCCACAGATACGCAGTATTTT.

This chain joins TRBV11-3 and TRBJ2-1; the D gene is possibly TRBD2 (5 bases). V was clipped by 0 bases and J by 5 bases, with 11 bases between them. This CDR3 has 15 residues. Germline assignment: CDR1 SGHNT and CDR2 YENEEA. The CDR3, as DNA: TGTGCCAGCAGCTTAGATAGCGCGAGGAACAATGAGCAGTTCTTC. This sequence encodes CASSLDSARNNEQFF.

This clone occurred once. The chain has TRBV2 and TRBJ1-5; TRBD1 agrees at 7 bases. The CDR3 consists of 14 residues. After removal of 2 bases from V and 6 bases from J, the junction contained 4 bases not matched to a gene. Germline CDR1 SNHLY, CDR2 FYNNEI. The CDR3 nucleotides read TGTGCCAGCAGTGAAAGGGGGCCGGGTCAGCCCCAGCATTTT. Protein product: CASSERGPGQPQHF.

The chain employs TRBV6-1 and TRBJ1-2; 7 bases agree with TRBD1. The CDR3 contains 13 residues. Unmatched junction bases numbered 2, after V lost 0 bases and J lost 7 bases. Germline V gene sequence: CDR1 MNHNS, CDR2 SASEGT. CDR3 DNA: TGTGCCAGCAGTGAAGCGGGGGACAGTGGCTACACCTTC. This codes for CASSEAGDSGYTF.